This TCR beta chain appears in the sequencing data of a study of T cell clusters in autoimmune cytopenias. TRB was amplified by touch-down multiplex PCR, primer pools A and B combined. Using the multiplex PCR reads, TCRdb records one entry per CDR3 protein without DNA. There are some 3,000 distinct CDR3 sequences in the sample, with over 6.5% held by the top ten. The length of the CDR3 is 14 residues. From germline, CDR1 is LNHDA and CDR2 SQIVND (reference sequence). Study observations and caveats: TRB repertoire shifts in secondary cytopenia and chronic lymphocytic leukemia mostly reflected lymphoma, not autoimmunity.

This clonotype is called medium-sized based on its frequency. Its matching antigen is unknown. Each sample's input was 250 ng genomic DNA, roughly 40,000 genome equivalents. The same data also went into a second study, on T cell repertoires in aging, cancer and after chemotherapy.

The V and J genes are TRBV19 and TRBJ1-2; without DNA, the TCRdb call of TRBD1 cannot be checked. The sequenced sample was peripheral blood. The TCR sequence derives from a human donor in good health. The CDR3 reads CATTSRTGLYGYTF.